The rows below give T cell receptor beta chains drawn from one sample of a study of spatial heterogeneity in lung cancer. TCRdb ran MiXCR on the 5' RACE reads and lists one entry per CDR3 protein. The table includes about 10,000 distinct CDR3 sequences, about 54% detected once. The sample was lung tumor tissue, taken at surgery. Receptors were obtained from a female donor with early-stage non-small cell lung cancer. Both conserved end residues are part of each CDR3.

v_call	j_call	cdr3_length	cdr3_aa
TRBV5-1	TRBJ2-7	14	CASSLGGAIYEQYF
TRBV6-5	TRBJ2-1	14	CASSYSGGFNEQFF
TRBV7-9	TRBJ1-2	15	CASSLAGGTNYGYTF
TRBV4-3	TRBJ1-5	13	CASSQGEGQPQHF
TRBV20-1	TRBJ2-5	14	CSARPVGQKETQYF
TRBV4-1	TRBJ2-5	15	CASSQDPKGRETQYF
TRBV7-2	TRBJ2-2	16	CASRTPGTANTGELFF
TRBV20-1	TRBJ2-3	14	CSARPRSSGDTQYF
TRBV18	TRBJ2-7	14	CASKRDSGFYEQYF
TRBV6-5	TRBJ2-6	15	CASRLFGSGANVLTF
TRBV18	TRBJ1-1	12	CASSASGAEAFF
TRBV6-6	TRBJ2-1	16	CASSFRLAGDSNEQFF
TRBV3-1	TRBJ2-5	15	CASSQAVLVEETQYF
TRBV7-3	TRBJ2-3	14	CASSSSLGADTQYF
TRBV5-1	TRBJ2-5	14	CASSLDQGGETQYF
TRBV6-5	TRBJ1-2	14	CASSAARGAEGYTF
TRBV12-3/TRBV12-4	TRBJ2-7	13	CASSPTRGIEQYF
TRBV6-5	TRBJ1-2	16	CASSPSRGLANYGYTF
TRBV6-2/TRBV6-3	TRBJ2-7	12	CASSYYAWEQYF
TRBV28	TRBJ1-5	14	CASRPTGGNQPQHF
TRBV7-3	TRBJ2-2	15	CASSFSRDRAGELFF
TRBV28	TRBJ1-5	16	CASSPGQGSVNQPQHF
TRBV4-1	TRBJ1-3	15	CASSQEGVSGNTIYF
TRBV3-1	TRBJ2-7	13	CASSRGQLYEQYF
TRBV2	TRBJ2-3	15	CASSDRGVTTDTQYF
TRBV6-6	TRBJ2-7	15	CASNPAGTGGREQYF
TRBV2	TRBJ1-1	15	CASTPLTGLNTEAFF
TRBV19	TRBJ2-3	11	CASTARDTQYF
TRBV7-2	TRBJ2-7	15	CASSLRLAGSYEQYF
TRBV3-1	TRBJ1-2	16	CASSQDPDGTNYGYTF
TRBV30	TRBJ1-1	11	CAWTAYTEAFF
TRBV20-1	TRBJ2-7	16	CSARDSRLAGSYEQYF
TRBV5-6	TRBJ1-2	17	CASSPAEAGALRDGYTF
TRBV12-3/TRBV12-4	TRBJ2-7	15	CASSFGDRFYYEQYF
TRBV18	TRBJ1-1	14	CASSPRVLDTEAFF
TRBV9	TRBJ2-2	14	CASSFRQDTGELFF
TRBV11-2	TRBJ1-5	15	CASSSGPLGNQPQHF
TRBV29-1	TRBJ2-3	13	CSVSLPSTDTQYF
TRBV18	TRBJ2-1	13	CASSRRNANEQFF
TRBV24-1	TRBJ2-1	14	CATSLQGGYNEQFF
TRBV2	TRBJ2-5	13	CASSESSVGTQYF
TRBV7-2	TRBJ1-6	14	CASSPGTRASPLHF
TRBV6-2/TRBV6-3	TRBJ2-7	17	CASSYEAGGRSSYEQYF
TRBV7-2	TRBJ1-2	12	CASSLGQGYYTF
TRBV12-3/TRBV12-4	TRBJ2-5	12	CASSLIGETQYF
TRBV20-1	TRBJ1-3	16	CSAQRDRAVRGNTIYF
TRBV15	TRBJ2-7	15	CATSRTRGVRYEQYF
TRBV12-3/TRBV12-4	TRBJ1-1	13	CASKILRSTEAFF
TRBV14	TRBJ2-5	15	CASSQGTSGRYTQYF
TRBV12-3/TRBV12-4	TRBJ1-1	11	CASSFNTEAFF
TRBV7-2	TRBJ2-2	17	CASRPPGLGAGTGELFF
TRBV5-6	TRBJ2-7	13	CASTRTGVDEQYF
TRBV20-1	TRBJ2-1	14	CSARDLTTWNEQFF
TRBV10-3	TRBJ2-2	16	CAITNPGQGATGELFF
TRBV7-6	TRBJ2-3	17	CASSLRLVAGGTDTQYF